Detailed here is one T cell receptor (beta chain). CDR1 and CDR2 (germline): SQVTM, ANQGSEA. This CDR3 contains 12 residues. This specimen comes from a study of T cell changes during pregnancy in multiple sclerosis. Libraries were prepared by immunoSEQ multiplex PCR; TCRdb keeps only in-frame clonotypes and omits some of them. The table has some 80,000 clones, 92% seen once. The clonotype originates from a female donor with multiple sclerosis, enrolled in a pregnancy study. Sequencing was performed on peripheral blood, taken before pregnancy. J is TRBJ2-3 and V is TRBV29-1, with 9 nucleotides matching TRBD1. The CDR3 loop reads CPRDRETDTQYF. In DNA, the CDR3 is TGCCCAAGGGACAGGGAAACAGATACGCAGTATTTT.